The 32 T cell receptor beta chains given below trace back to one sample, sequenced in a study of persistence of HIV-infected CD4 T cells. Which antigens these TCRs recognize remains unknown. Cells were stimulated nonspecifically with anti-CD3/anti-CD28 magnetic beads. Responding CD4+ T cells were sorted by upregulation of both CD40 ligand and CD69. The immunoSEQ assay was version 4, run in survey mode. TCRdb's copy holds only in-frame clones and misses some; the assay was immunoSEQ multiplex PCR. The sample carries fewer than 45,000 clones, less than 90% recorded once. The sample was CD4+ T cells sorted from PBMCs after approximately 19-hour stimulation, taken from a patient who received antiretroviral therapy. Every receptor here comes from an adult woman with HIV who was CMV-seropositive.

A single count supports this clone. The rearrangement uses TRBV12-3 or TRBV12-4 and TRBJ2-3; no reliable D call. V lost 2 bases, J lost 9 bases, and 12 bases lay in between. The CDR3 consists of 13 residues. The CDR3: CASSLIIQGTQYF. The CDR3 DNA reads TGTGCCAGCAGTTTAATTATTCAAGGGACGCAGTATTTT.

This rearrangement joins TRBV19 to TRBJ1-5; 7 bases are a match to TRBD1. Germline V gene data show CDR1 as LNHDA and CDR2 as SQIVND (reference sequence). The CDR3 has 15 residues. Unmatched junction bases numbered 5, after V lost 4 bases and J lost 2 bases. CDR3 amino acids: CASSTGQVGNQPQHF. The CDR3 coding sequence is TGTGCCAGTAGTACCGGACAGGTCGGCAATCAGCCCCAGCATTTT.

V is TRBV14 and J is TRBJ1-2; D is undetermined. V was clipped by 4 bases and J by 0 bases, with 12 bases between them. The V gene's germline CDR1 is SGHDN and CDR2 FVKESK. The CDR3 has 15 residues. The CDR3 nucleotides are TGTGCCAGCAGCCGTGGAGGAGCCTCTAACTATGGCTACACCTTC. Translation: CASSRGGASNYGYTF.

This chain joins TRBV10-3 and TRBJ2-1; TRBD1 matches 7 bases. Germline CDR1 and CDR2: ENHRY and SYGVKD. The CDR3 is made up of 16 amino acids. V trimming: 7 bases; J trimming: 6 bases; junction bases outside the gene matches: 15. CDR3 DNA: TGTGCCATCAAACCCACCGCACAGGGGCGTACCAATGAGCAGTTCTTC. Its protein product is CAIKPTAQGRTNEQFF.

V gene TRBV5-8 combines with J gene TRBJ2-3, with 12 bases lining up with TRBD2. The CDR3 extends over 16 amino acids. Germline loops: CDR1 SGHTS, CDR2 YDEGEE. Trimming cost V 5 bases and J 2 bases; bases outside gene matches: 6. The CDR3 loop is CASRRGTSGYTDTQYF. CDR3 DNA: TGTGCCAGCAGGAGGGGGACTAGCGGGTACACAGATACGCAGTATTTT.

The CDR3 loop is CASSDTGGYVGYTF. The DNA for the CDR3 is TGTGCCAGCAGTGATACAGGGGGCTACGTCGGCTACACCTTC. The chain uses TRBV6-1 and TRBJ1-2; 9 nucleotides line up with TRBD1. With 3 bases clipped from V and 8 bases from J, the junction kept 7 bases outside the gene matches. This CDR3 contains 14 residues. Germline loops: CDR1 MNHNS, CDR2 SASEGT.

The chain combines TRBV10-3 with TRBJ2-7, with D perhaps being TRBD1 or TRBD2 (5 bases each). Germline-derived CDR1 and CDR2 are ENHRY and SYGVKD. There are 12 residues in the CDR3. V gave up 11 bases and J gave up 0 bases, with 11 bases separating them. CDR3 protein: CASGPISYEQYF. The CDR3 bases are TGTGCCTCGGGACCGATCTCCTACGAGCAGTACTTC.

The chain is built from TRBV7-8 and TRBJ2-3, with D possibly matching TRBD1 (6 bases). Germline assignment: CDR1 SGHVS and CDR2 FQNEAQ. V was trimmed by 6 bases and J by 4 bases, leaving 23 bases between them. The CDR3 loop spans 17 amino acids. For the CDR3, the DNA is TGTGCCAGCAGACTAGGGCCACAGGGCCGTGACCCAGATACGCAGTATTTT. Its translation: CASRLGPQGRDPDTQYF.

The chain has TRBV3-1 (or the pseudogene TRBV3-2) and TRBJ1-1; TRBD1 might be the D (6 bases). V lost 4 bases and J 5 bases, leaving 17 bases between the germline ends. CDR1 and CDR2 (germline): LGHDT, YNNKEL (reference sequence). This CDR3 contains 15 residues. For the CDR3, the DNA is TGTGCCAGCAGCCCGGGGGGGGGCGCAGGGACTGAAGCTTTCTTT. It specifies CASSPGGGAGTEAFF.

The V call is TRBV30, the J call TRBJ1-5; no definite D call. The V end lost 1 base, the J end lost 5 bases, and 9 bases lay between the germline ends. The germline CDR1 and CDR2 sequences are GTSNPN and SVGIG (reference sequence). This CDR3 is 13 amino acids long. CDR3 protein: CAWSGERDQPQHF. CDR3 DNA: TGTGCCTGGAGTGGGGAGCGAGATCAGCCCCAGCATTTT.

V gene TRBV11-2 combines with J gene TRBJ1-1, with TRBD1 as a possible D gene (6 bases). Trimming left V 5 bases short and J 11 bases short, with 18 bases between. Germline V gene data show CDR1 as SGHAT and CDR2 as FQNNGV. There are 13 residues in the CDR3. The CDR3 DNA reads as TGTGCCAGCAGCCCCCATATCGACAGGTGGGCTTTCTTT. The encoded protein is CASSPHIDRWAFF.

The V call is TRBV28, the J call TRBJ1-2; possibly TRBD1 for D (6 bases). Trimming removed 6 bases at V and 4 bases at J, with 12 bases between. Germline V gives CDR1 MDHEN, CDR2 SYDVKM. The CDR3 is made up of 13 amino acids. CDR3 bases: TGTGCCAGCAGCCTACAGGGTTCCTATGGCTACACCTTC. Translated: CASSLQGSYGYTF.

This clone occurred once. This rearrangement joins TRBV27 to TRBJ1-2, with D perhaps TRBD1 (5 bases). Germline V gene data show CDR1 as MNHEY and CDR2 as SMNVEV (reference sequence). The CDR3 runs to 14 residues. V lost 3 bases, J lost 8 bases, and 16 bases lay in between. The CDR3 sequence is CASSFREGTNGYTF. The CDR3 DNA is TGTGCCAGCAGTTTTCGGGAAGGGACTAACGGCTACACCTTC.

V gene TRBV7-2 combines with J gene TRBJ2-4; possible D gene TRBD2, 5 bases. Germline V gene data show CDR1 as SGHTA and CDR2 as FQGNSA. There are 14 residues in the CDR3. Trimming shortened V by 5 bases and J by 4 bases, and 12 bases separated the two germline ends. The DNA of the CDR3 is TGTGCCAGCAGCCCCCGATCGGGGAAAAACATTCAGTACTTC. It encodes CASSPRSGKNIQYF.

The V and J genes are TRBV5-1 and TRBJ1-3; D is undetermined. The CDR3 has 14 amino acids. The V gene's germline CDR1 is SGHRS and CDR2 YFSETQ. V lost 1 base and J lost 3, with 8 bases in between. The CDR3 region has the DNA TGCGCCAGCAGCTTGTATGGCTTTGGAAACACCATATATTTT. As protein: CASSLYGFGNTIYF.

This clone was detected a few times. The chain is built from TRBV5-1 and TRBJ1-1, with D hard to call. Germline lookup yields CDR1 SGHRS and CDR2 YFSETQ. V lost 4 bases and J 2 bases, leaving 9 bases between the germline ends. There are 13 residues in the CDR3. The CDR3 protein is CASSNGVNTEAFF. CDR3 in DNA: TGCGCCAGCAGCAACGGAGTTAACACTGAAGCTTTCTTT.

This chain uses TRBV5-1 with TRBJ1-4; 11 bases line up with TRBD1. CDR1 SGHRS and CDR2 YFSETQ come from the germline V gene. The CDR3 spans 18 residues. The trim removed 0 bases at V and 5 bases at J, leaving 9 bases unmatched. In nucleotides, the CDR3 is TGCGCCAGCAGCTTGGATGAATCCGGGACAGGGGGAAATGAAAAACTGTTTTTT. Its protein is CASSLDESGTGGNEKLFF.

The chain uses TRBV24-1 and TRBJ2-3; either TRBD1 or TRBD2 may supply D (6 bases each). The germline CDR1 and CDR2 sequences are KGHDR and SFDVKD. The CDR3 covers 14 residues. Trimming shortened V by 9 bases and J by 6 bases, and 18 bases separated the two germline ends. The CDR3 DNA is TGTGCCACCCAGAGGGGGGCAACCATGGATACGCAGTATTTT. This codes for CATQRGATMDTQYF.

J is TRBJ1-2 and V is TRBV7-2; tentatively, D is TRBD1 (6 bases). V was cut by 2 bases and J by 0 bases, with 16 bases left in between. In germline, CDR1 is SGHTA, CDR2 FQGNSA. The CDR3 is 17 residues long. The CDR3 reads CASSLSGGAASNYGYTF. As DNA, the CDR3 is TGTGCCAGCAGCTTATCGGGGGGCGCGGCTTCTAACTATGGCTACACCTTC.

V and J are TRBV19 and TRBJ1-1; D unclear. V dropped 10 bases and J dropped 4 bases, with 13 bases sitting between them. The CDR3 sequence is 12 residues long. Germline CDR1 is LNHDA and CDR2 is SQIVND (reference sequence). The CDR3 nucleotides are TGTGCCACCCGGACCCGCCGCACTGAAGCTTTCTTT. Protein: CATRTRRTEAFF.

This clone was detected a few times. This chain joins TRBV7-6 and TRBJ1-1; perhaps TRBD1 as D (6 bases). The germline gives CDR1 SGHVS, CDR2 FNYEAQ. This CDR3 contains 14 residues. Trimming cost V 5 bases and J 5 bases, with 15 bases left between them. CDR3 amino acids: CASSQQGVRTEAFF. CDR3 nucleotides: TGTGCCAGCAGCCAACAGGGAGTTCGAACTGAAGCTTTCTTT.

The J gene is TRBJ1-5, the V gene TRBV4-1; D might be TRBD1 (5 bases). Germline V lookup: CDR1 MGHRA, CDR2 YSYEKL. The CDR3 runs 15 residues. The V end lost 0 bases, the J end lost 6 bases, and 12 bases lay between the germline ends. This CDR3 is CASSQDPGMLQPQHF. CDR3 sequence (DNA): TGCGCCAGCAGCCAAGATCCAGGGATGCTTCAGCCCCAGCATTTT.

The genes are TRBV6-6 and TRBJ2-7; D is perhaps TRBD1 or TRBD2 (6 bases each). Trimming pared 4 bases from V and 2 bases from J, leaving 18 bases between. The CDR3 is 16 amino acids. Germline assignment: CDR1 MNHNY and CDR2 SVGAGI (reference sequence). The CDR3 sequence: CASSSFLRGAPYEQYF. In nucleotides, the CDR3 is TGTGCCAGCAGTTCCTTTCTTAGGGGGGCCCCCTACGAGCAGTACTTC.

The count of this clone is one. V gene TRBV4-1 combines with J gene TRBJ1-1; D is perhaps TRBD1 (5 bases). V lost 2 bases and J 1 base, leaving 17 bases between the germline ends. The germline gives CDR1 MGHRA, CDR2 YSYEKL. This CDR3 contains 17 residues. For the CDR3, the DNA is TGCGCCAGCAGCCAACGCGAAGACAGAACCCCGAACACTGAAGCTTTCTTT. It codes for CASSQREDRTPNTEAFF.

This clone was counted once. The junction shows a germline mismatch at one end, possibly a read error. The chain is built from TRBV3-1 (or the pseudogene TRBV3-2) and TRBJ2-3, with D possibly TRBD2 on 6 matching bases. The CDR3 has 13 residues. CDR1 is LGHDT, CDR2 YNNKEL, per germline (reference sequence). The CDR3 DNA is TGTGCCAGCAGCCGCGGGGATCTTGCCGCCCTGGATTTT. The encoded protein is CASSRGDLAALDF.

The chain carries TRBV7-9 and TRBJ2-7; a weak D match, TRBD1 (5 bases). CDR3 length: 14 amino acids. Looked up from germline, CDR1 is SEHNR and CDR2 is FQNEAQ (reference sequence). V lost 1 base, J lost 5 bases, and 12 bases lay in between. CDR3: CASSLVGRAHEQYV. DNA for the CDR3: TGTGCCAGCAGCTTAGTAGGCAGGGCTCACGAGCAGTACGTC.

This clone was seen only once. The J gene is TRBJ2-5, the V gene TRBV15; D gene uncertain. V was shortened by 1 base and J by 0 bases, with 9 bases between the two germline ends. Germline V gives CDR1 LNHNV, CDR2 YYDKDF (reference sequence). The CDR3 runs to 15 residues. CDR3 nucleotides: TGTGCCACCAGCAGAGTAGACCGGTACCAAGAGACCCAGTACTTC. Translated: CATSRVDRYQETQYF.

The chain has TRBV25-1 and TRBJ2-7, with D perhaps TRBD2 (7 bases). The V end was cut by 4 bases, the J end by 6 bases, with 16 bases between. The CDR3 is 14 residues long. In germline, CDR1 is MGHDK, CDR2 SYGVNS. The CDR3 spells CASSGGGHPGEQYF. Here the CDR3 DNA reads TGTGCCAGCAGTGGGGGGGGACATCCAGGCGAGCAGTACTTC.

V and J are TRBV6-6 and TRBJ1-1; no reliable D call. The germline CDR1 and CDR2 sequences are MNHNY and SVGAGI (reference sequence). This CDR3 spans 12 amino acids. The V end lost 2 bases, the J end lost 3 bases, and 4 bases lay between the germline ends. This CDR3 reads CASSYEYTEAFF. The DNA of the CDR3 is TGTGCCAGCAGTTACGAGTACACTGAAGCTTTCTTT.

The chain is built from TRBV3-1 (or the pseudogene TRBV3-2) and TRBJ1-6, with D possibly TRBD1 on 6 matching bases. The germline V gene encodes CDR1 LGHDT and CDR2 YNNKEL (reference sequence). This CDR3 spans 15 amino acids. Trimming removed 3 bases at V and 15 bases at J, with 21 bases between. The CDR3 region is CASSHGGREAADLHF. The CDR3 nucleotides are TGTGCCAGCAGCCATGGGGGCCGGGAAGCAGCGGACCTCCACTTT.

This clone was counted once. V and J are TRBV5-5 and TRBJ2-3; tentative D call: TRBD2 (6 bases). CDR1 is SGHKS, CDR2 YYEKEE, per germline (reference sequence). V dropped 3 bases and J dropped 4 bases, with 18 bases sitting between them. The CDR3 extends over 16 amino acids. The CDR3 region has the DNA TGTGCCAGCAGCTGGGGGGACCCTCCCCATCCAGATACGCAGTATTTT. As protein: CASSWGDPPHPDTQYF.

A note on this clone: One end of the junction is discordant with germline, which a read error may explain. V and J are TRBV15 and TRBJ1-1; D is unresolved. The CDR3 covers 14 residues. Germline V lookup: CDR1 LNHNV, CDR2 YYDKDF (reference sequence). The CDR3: CATSRGHGNAEAFF. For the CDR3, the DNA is TGTGCCACCAGCAGGGGCCACGGGAACGCTGAAGCTTTCTTT.